A single sample is the source of the 12 T cell receptor beta chains below, sequenced in a study of early T cells in non-severe SARS-CoV-2 infection. TCRdb passed the 5' RACE reads through MiXCR, listing each CDR3 protein once. The repertoire consists of approximately 76,000 distinct CDR3 sequences, with about 10% occurring once and the leading ten covering approximately 4.8%. The sample consisted of whole blood. These receptors all come from an adult who was a healthcare worker with PCR-confirmed SARS-CoV-2 infection or an uninfected control (not recorded which).

This clonotype was seen ten or more times. The rearrangement joins TRBV6-4 to TRBJ2-3; D is perhaps TRBD1 (5 bases). Germline values: CDR1 MRHNA, CDR2 SNTAGT. Between the trimmed V and J ends, which lost 4 bases and 5 bases, there was a span of 10 bases. This CDR3 comprises 13 residues. DNA for the CDR3: TGTGCCAGCAGTGGGCAGGGTCGAGATACGCAGTATTTT. Translation: CASSGQGRDTQYF.

The gene calls are TRBV27 and TRBJ2-7; 8 bases map to TRBD1. This CDR3 is 15 amino acids long. Germline V gene sequence: CDR1 MNHEY, CDR2 SMNVEV (reference sequence). The J segment lost 4 bases and the V segment lost 4 bases, leaving 9 bases of the junction unmatched. DNA for the CDR3: TGTGCCAGCAGTTCACTCCAGGGGGCCCTTTACGAGCAGTACTTC. The encoded protein is CASSSLQGALYEQYF.

V and J are TRBV6-6 and TRBJ2-7, with TRBD1 as a possible D gene (6 bases). The V and J ends lost 0 bases and 3 bases respectively, with 12 bases between them. CDR3 length: 15 amino acids. Germline V lookup: CDR1 MNHNY, CDR2 SVGAGI (reference sequence). The CDR3 spells CASSYSAGTNYEQYF. The CDR3, as DNA: TGTGCCAGCAGTTACTCGGCCGGGACAAACTACGAGCAGTACTTC.

This clonotype was seen ten or more times. V usage is TRBV5-5 and J usage is TRBJ1-2; D might be TRBD1 (5 bases). CDR3 length: 15 residues. With 1 base removed from V and 4 bases from J, the gap between germline ends came to 14 bases. CDR1 and CDR2 from the germline V gene are SGHKS and YYEKEE (reference sequence). This CDR3 reads CASSLRQGYGYGYTF. The CDR3 bases are TGTGCCAGCAGCTTGAGGCAGGGCTACGGCTATGGCTACACCTTC. Variable domain in full (rest from reference TRBV5-5 and TRBJ1-2): DAGVTQSPTHLIKTRGQQVTLRCSPISGHKSVSWYQQVLGQGPQFIFQYYEKEERGRGNFPDRFSARQFPNYSSELNVNALLLGDSALYLCASSLRQGYGYGYTFGSGTRLTVV.

This clonotype was observed a few times. The chain uses TRBV3-1 and TRBJ1-1, with a possible D match to TRBD1 (5 bases). V was cut by 2 bases and J by 3 bases, with 7 bases left in between. CDR3 length: 13 residues. Looked up from germline, CDR1 is LGHDT and CDR2 is YNNKEL (reference sequence). The CDR3 protein is CASSQRGDTEAFF. CDR3 sequence (DNA): TGTGCCAGCAGCCAACGGGGGGACACTGAAGCTTTCTTT.

This clonotype was detected a few times. V is TRBV10-2 and J is TRBJ2-3; 9 bases agree with TRBD2. The CDR3 runs to 14 residues. CDR1 and CDR2 (germline): WSHSY, SAAADI. The junction had 2 bases not matched to a gene; V was cut back by 3 bases and J by 4 bases. CDR3 sequence: CASSELAGSDTQYF. CDR3 sequence (DNA): TGCGCCAGCAGTGAACTAGCGGGTTCAGATACGCAGTATTTT.

This clonotype was seen at least ten times. The rearrangement links TRBV9 to TRBJ2-5, with 10 bases fitting TRBD1. The CDR3 totals 14 residues. V lost 3 bases to trimming and J lost 4 bases; unmatched junction nucleotides: 3. Germline V CDR1 and CDR2: SGDLS, YYNGEE. The CDR3 DNA reads TGTGCCAGCAGCGGACAGGGGGCGGGAGAGACCCAGTACTTC. Translating gives CASSGQGAGETQYF.

This clonotype has more than one count but fewer than ten. The chain combines TRBV7-2 with TRBJ2-3; possibly TRBD2 for D (5 bases). The germline V gene encodes CDR1 SGHTA and CDR2 FQGNSA. This CDR3 is built from 13 residues. With 5 bases removed from V and 9 bases from J, the gap between germline ends came to 15 bases. The CDR3 nucleotides are TGTGCCAGCAGCCCCCGGACGGGGATAACGCAGTATTTT. This codes for CASSPRTGITQYF.

This chain joins TRBV5-5 and TRBJ2-1; 9 nucleotides line up with TRBD1. This CDR3 spans 15 amino acids. Germline V lookup: CDR1 SGHKS, CDR2 YYEKEE (reference sequence). The trim removed 4 bases at V and 4 bases at J, leaving 6 bases unmatched. The CDR3 DNA reads TGTGCCAGCAGCCGGACAGGGGACTCTTACAATGAGCAGTTCTTC. It is translated as CASSRTGDSYNEQFF. Full variable domain (missing parts from reference TRBV5-5 and TRBJ2-1): DAGVTQSPTHLIKTRGQQVTLRCSPISGHKSVSWYQQVLGQGPQFIFQYYEKEERGRGNFPDRFSARQFPNYSSELNVNALLLGDSALYLCASSRTGDSYNEQFFGPGTRLTVL.

This clonotype was counted only a few times. V usage is TRBV12-3 or TRBV12-4 and J usage is TRBJ2-1; D not resolved. The V and J ends lost 5 bases and 9 bases respectively, with 14 bases between them. The CDR3 sequence is 13 residues long. The CDR3 DNA sequence: TGTGCCAGCAGTCCGGGTCTCCCCAGTGAGCAGTTCTTC. This codes for CASSPGLPSEQFF.

This clonotype was seen a few times. The rearrangement joins TRBV29-1 to TRBJ1-1; D is perhaps TRBD1 (6 bases). V was cut by 6 bases and J by 3 bases, with 14 bases left in between. In germline, CDR1 is SQVTM, CDR2 ANQGSEA. This CDR3 has 13 residues. CDR3 residues: CSVRDNPDTEAFF. The CDR3 nucleotides are TGCAGCGTCCGGGACAACCCTGACACTGAAGCTTTCTTT. The entire variable domain, with the rest obtained from reference TRBV29-1 and TRBJ1-1, is as follows: SAVISQKPSRDICQRGTSLTIQCQVDSQVTMMFWYRQQPGQSLTLIATANQGSEATYESGFVIDKFPISRPNLTFSTLTVSNMSPEDSSIYLCSVRDNPDTEAFFGQGTRLTVV.

This clonotype was counted at least ten times. The chain employs TRBV6-2 or TRBV6-3 and TRBJ2-5; D call uncertain. The CDR3 is made up of 15 amino acids. Trimming removed 6 bases from V and 2 bases from J, with 16 bases in between. The germline V gene has CDR1 MNHEY and CDR2 SVGEGT. The CDR3 nucleotides read TGTGCCAGCAGAGGGTTGGCAGCCTGGCAAGAGACCCAGTACTTC. The encoded protein is CASRGLAAWQETQYF.